This record looks at one TCR beta chain sequence and its context. Its antigen is not identified. The data originate from a study of blood T cells in healthy people across ages. Germline V gene lookup returns CDR1 SGHAT and CDR2 FQNNGV. Germline trimming cut 4 bases from V and 0 bases from J; bases unmatched to any gene: 6. The CDR3 covers 16 residues. Whenever a sample was processed, at least 6 million PBMCs were isolated. Study conclusions and caveats: A roughly linear age-dependent decrease characterized TCR beta diversity per million T cells. Compared with aged donors, long-lived donors showed fewer expanded clones, suggesting selection.

It was with a sample-barcoded 5' primer and a J-beta primer mix that a second PCR of roughly 7 to 12 cycles was run. TCRdb processed the 5' RACE reads anew with MiXCR; each CDR3 protein has one entry. The data hold fewer than 750,000 distinct CDR3 sequences, with less than 60% observed a single time. The TCR originated in a man older than 75 in good health. V and J are TRBV11-2 and TRBJ2-3; 8 bases are shared with TRBD2. Sequencing input: blood. CDR3 nucleotide sequence: TGTGCCAGCAGCTCCCGAGCGGGAGTGAGCACAGATACGCAGTATTTT. Protein product: CASSSRAGVSTDTQYF.